Included here is one TCR beta chain sequence, with context. The data were taken from a study of shared clonotypes between healthy human individuals. Measured with immunoSEQ multiplex PCR; TCRdb has only the in-frame clones, and not every one. The table shows about 120,000 clones, with about 70% occurring only once. Input material: memory CD8+ T cells sorted from blood. As to subset: CD45RO+ cells pooled with CCR7-negative TemRA cells. This receptor was identified in a woman aged 25 to 39 in good health.

The CDR3 reads CASSRLNLGSSSAVYF. Written as DNA, the CDR3 is TGTGCCAGCAGCCGCCTAAACCTCGGCTCCTCATCTGCGGTATACTTC. The genes are TRBV14 and TRBJ2-7; D is undetermined. CDR1 SGHDN and CDR2 FVKESK come from the germline V gene. This CDR3 has 16 residues. V was trimmed by 4 bases and J by 13 bases, leaving 29 bases between them.